The present T cell receptor beta chain was sequenced within a study of T cells in Graves' hyperthyroidism and ophthalmopathy. General observations from the study: Model output signaled ophthalmopathy a median around 6.9 months ahead of onset. The blood repertoire included most of the expanded thyroid clonotypes above 0.001.

Researchers amplified the TCR beta CDR3 regions from RNA transcripts. Researchers ran a first-round RT-PCR on the TCR CDR3 using the HTBI primer set. From the multiplex PCR reads, TCRdb called clonotypes with MiXCR, one entry per CDR3 protein. The sample lists about 720,000 distinct CDR3 sequences; around 17% were seen once. Criteria for exclusion of patients were uncontrolled infection, other autoimmune disease, pregnancy or lactation. Diagnosing involved the use of clinical symptoms, serum thyroxine and TRAb, thyroid ultrasound and orbital computed tomography. With respect to this clonotype: What it binds is not known.

The CDR3 has 18 residues. Trimming removed 3 bases from V and 4 bases from J; junction bases left unmatched: 14. CDR1 is SGDLS, CDR2 YYNGEE, per germline. The J gene is TRBJ2-3, the V gene TRBV9; TRBD2 matches 10 bases. Source material: blood. This TCR came from a man between 18 and 29 years old with Graves' hyperthyroidism. Here the CDR3 DNA reads TGTGCCAGCAGCGGCCCCCAAGCGGCTAGCGGGAGATCAGATACGCAGTATTTT. It encodes CASSGPQAASGRSDTQYF.